These T cell receptor beta chains were read from a single sample in a study of cytomegalovirus exposure and HLA in healthy donors. Sequenced by immunoSEQ multiplex PCR; TCRdb stores in-frame clones only, minus some. Here the sample spans about 130,000 clones, 70% to 90% being singletons. Sequencing input: PBMCs. Source of these receptors: a woman in her thirties in good health and CMV-seropositive. The CDR3 runs from the conserved cysteine through the conserved F or W. D genes are given only for firm matches.

V: TRBV5-4; D: TRBD2; CDR3: CASSSGTSGGADTQYF
V: TRBV2; D: TRBD2; CDR3: CASSGGLAGADTQYF
V: TRBV4-1; D: TRBD1; CDR3: CASSQVYRDSITDTQYF
V: TRBV6-6; D: .; CDR3: CASSVLYEQGSPLHF
V: TRBV13; D: TRBD1; CDR3: CASSLGGQIDEQYF
V: TRBV5-8; D: .; CDR3: CASTSLLGDEQFF
V: TRBV7-8; D: .; CDR3: CASSLMPGQETQYF
V: TRBV5-8; D: .; CDR3: CASSLPEGLNRGSPLHF
V: TRBV6-5; D: TRBD1; CDR3: CASRTGTVDTGELFF
V: TRBV7-5; D: .; CDR3: CVRSLVAGEASRLPSGACTDTQYF
V: TRBV2; D: .; CDR3: CASADSVNQPQHF
V: TRBV5-1; D: TRBD1; CDR3: CASSRQGFFREKLFF
V: TRBV27; D: TRBD2; CDR3: CASSYSGGAGDTQYF
V: TRBV20-1; D: .; CDR3: CSAGQQFF
V: TRBV6-6; D: TRBD1; CDR3: CASGTPGTASERGYTF
V: TRBV7-3; D: TRBD2; CDR3: CASSSTGGPYNEQFF
V: TRBV5-1; D: .; CDR3: CASSLAVGSSYNEQFF
V: TRBV27; D: TRBD1; CDR3: CASSSPYPGTGATDTQYF
V: TRBV2; D: .; CDR3: CASSEPGLKVAKRSEQYF
V: TRBV2; D: .; CDR3: CAILDRKSSYEQYF
V: TRBV7-2; D: .; CDR3: CASSRLGTQETQYF
V: TRBV5-1; D: TRBD1; CDR3: CASSLGDSLTLENLFF
V: TRBV5-1; D: TRBD2; CDR3: CASSVGLAEETQYF
V: TRBV2; D: .; CDR3: CASKEDFYEQYF
V: TRBV27; D: TRBD2; CDR3: CASEGTSGRQSSYEQYF
V: TRBV6-5; D: .; CDR3: CASSYLRGNTEAFF
V: TRBV6-5; D: .; CDR3: CASSYYGTPNTGELFF
V: TRBV19; D: .; CDR3: CASSPKPWSQETQYF
V: TRBV7-2; D: TRBD2; CDR3: CASTWAGGPQEQYF
V: TRBV5-3; D: TRBD2; CDR3: CARSPETSGSSYEQYF
V: TRBV5-4; D: .; CDR3: CASSPSGLTYEQYF
V: TRBV4-2; D: TRBD2; CDR3: CASSHGTSTSYNEQFF
V: TRBV19; D: TRBD1; CDR3: CASSLDRYNEQFF
V: TRBV7-7; D: TRBD2; CDR3: CASSLAGTNNEQFF
V: TRBV28; D: .; CDR3: CASSRRQFVYGYTF
V: TRBV7-4; D: .; CDR3: CASSFRLDSPLHF
V: TRBV2; D: .; CDR3: CASRQTTATNEKLFF
V: TRBV7-2; D: .; CDR3: CASSLYPKESSYNSPLHF
V: TRBV28; D: .; CDR3: CASIKGGSPGELFF
V: TRBV28; D: .; CDR3: CASNRPRSGANVLTF
V: TRBV4-1; D: .; CDR3: CASSQEGRANNQPQHF
V: TRBV28; D: TRBD2; CDR3: CASSYQREGETQYF
V: TRBV5-1; D: TRBD2; CDR3: CASSFGGVAGVYEQYF
V: TRBV18; D: .; CDR3: CASSPREQETQYF
V: TRBV7-9; D: TRBD1; CDR3: CASSPPSGTAYGYTF
V: TRBV19; D: TRBD1; CDR3: CASSAAGQGYEQYF
V: TRBV5-1; D: TRBD1; CDR3: CASSLGGYRGIDEQFF
V: TRBV7-9; D: TRBD2; CDR3: CASSPLAGANEQFF
V: TRBV28; D: TRBD2; CDR3: CASSSPELTSGDPDTQYF
V: TRBV7-2; D: TRBD2; CDR3: CASSLGLAASYEQYF
V: TRBV28; D: .; CDR3: CASTSQGLTGANVLTF
V: TRBV18; D: TRBD2; CDR3: CASSQRTSGGPETDTQYF
V: TRBV6-1; D: .; CDR3: CASSDVSGSYEQYF
V: TRBV5-1; D: TRBD1; CDR3: CASSPDRNYGYTF
V: TRBV2; D: .; CDR3: CASSETGGVGNQPQHF
V: TRBV23-1; D: TRBD1; CDR3: CASNRGENTGELFF
V: TRBV14; D: TRBD1; CDR3: CASSLGQGSYEQYF
V: TRBV4-2; D: .; CDR3: CASSQGSRQVVKNIQYF
V: TRBV7-9; D: TRBD1; CDR3: CASSFWGQGIETQYF
V: TRBV28; D: TRBD2; CDR3: CASSFKASGGSAPFYEQYF